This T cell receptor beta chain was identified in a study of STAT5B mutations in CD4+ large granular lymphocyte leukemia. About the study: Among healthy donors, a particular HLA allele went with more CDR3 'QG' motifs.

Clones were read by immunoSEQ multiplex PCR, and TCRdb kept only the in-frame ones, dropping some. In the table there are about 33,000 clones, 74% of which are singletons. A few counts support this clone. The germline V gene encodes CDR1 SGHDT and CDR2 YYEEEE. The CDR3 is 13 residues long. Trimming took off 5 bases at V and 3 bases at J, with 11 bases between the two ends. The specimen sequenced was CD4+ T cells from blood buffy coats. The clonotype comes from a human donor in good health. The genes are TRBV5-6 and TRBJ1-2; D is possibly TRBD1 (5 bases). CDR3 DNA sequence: TGTGCCAGCAGTCCAGGGCTTGACTATGGCTACACCTTC. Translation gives CASSPGLDYGYTF.